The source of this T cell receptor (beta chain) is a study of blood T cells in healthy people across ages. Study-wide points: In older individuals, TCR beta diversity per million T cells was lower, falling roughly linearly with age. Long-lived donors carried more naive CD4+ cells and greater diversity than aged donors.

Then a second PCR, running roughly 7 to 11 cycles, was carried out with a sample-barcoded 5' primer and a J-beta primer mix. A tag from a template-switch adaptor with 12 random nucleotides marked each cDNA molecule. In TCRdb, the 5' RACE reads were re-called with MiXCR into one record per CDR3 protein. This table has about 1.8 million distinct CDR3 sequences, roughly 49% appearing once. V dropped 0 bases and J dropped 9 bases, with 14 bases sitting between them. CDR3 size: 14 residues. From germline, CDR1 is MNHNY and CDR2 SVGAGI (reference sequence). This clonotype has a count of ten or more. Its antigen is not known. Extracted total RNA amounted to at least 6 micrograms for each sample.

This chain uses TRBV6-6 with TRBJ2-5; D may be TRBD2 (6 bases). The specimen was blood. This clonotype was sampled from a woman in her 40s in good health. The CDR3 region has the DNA TGTGCCAGCAGTTACTCAGGGGAGGCGGCTTCCCAGTACTTC. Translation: CASSYSGEAASQYF.